Listed below are T cell receptor beta chains from one sample, sequenced in a study of CD8 T cells in Susac syndrome. TCRdb used MiXCR to reprocess the immunoSEQ multiplex PCR reads, holding one entry per CDR3 protein. The data contain over 100,000 distinct CDR3 sequences, 85% to 95% of them singletons. Sequenced sample: CD8+ T cells from PBMCs. The origin of the receptors is a human donor in good health. CDR3s leave out the opening cysteine and the closing phenylalanine or tryptophan. The order of the fields is J gene, V gene, CDR3 protein.

>TRBJ2-7|TRBV20-1
SATPDTHSYEQY
>TRBJ2-6|TRBV20-1
SARSWGTGANVLT
>TRBJ2-7|TRBV30
ALRTVYEQY
>TRBJ2-1|TRBV7-2
ASSDRQGPNEQF
>TRBJ2-7|TRBV7-9
ASSLGRTGDYEQY
>TRBJ1-1|TRBV3-1
ASSLKTGGKTEAF
>TRBJ2-5|TRBV9
ASSVGQRGQETQY
>TRBJ1-2|TRBV20-1
SARGPQGSGYT
>TRBJ2-7|TRBV3-1
ASSQGTVATYEQY
>TRBJ2-3|TRBV10-3
AISGSLAGLSTDTQY
>TRBJ2-1|TRBV7-3
ASSLAGGIGDNEQF
>TRBJ1-1|TRBV14
ASSQVNLRERGAEAF
>TRBJ2-3|TRBV18
ASSPHRPGQGRTDTQY
>TRBJ1-1|TRBV23-1
ASSQSPSRGENTEAF
>TRBJ2-2|TRBV29-1
SVAGGNTGELF
>TRBJ2-1|TRBV20-1
SASPGLAGGVEF
>TRBJ1-5|TRBV7-2
ASSLLGNINQPQH
>TRBJ2-5|TRBV4-2
ASSQGGGGAIQETQY
>TRBJ2-7|TRBV7-2
ASSLAPGTTYEQY
>TRBJ2-2|TRBV20-1
SAREQGPNTGELF
>TRBJ2-7|TRBV7-2
ASSLDWGAPDFTFYEQY
>TRBJ2-7|TRBV29-1
SVETGYEQY
>TRBJ2-2|TRBV3-1
ASSRNAGANTGELF
>TRBJ1-5|TRBV12-3/TRBV12-4
ASSTSTGGPQPQH
>TRBJ1-1|TRBV20-1
SARDLREPQWGTEAF
>TRBJ2-3|TRBV7-3
ASSPNQLPLDTQY
>TRBJ1-2|TRBV14
ASSQDPGGFWSGGYT
>TRBJ2-2|TRBV5-8
ASSLAQNTGELF
>TRBJ2-7|TRBV20-1
SAQRALAGEQY
>TRBJ2-3|TRBV20-1
SATGRGRGTDTQY
>TRBJ1-2|TRBV5-1
ASSPGTGGKLGYT
>TRBJ2-1|TRBV7-3
ASSFSGSRDEQF
>TRBJ2-1|TRBV2
ASRELAGGGYNEQF
>TRBJ1-5|TRBV6-6
ASSYEGGGNQPQH
>TRBJ2-7|TRBV30
AGRPPTGWEQY
>TRBJ2-5|TRBV5-4
ASSSVGDETQY